This T cell receptor (beta chain) was sequenced in a study of tumor-infiltrating lymphocytes in oesophageal squamous cell carcinoma. TCRdb recomputed calls from the PCR reads with MiXCR, one row per CDR3 protein. Among more than 8,000 distinct CDR3 sequences listed, 55% to 75% were seen once. Germline V gene sequence: CDR1 LGHDT, CDR2 YNNKEL (reference sequence). V was pared by 5 bases and J by 5 bases, with 9 bases between. This CDR3 is 13 amino acids long. The sequence was collected from a female donor with esophageal squamous cell carcinoma. V gene TRBV3-1 combines with J gene TRBJ2-2, with a possible D match to TRBD1 (6 bases). What was sequenced was esophageal tumor tissue. The CDR3 spells CASSNQGTGELFF. As DNA, the CDR3 is TGTGCCAGCAGCAACCAGGGGACCGGGGAGCTGTTTTTT.